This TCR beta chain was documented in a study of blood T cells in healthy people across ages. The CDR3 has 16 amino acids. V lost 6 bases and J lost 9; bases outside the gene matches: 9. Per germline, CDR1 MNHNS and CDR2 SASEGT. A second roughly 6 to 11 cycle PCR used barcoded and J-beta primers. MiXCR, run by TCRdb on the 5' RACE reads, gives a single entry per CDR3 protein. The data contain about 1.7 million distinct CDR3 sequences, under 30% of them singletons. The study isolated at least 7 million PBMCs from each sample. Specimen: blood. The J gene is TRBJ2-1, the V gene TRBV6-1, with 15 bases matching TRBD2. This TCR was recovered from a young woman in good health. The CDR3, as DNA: TGTGCCAGCAGCCATCCGGGACTAGCGGGAGGTAGTGAGCAGTTCTTC. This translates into CASSHPGLAGGSEQFF.